Each of the 10 T cell receptor beta chains below was sequenced from the same sample in a study of coeliac disease (dated by TCRdb to about 2022). The investigation overall reported the following: Active coeliac intraepithelial and lamina propria samples had lower TRB and TRG repertoire clonality than controls, suggesting that diverse T cells were recruited.

Libraries were made using the immunoSEQ multiplex PCR assay. Here the immuneACCESS table is served through TCRdb, limited to in-frame sequences with V and J called. Missing clones are a known gap in these copies; in checked studies unresolved V genes cover under half, and the rest lacks a known reason. This sample has thousands of clones in its table, and approximately 71% of those were observed once. The ten largest clones add up to roughly 15% of the sample. The antigens of these receptors remain unknown. Sequencing input: intraepithelial lymphocytes from the gut. The cell subset or site label corresponds to: intraepithelial cell (IEC) fraction of small intestinal biopsy. The receptors derive from a woman aged 18-29 years with active celiac disease.

The rearrangement joins TRBV5-5 to TRBJ1-5, with 7 bases fitting TRBD1. V dropped 4 bases and J dropped 2; count of bases not matched to a gene: 6. The CDR3 runs 15 residues. Per germline, CDR1 SGHKS and CDR2 YYEKEE (reference sequence). The CDR3 spells CASSQTGWGNQPQHF. For the CDR3, the DNA is TGTGCCAGCAGCCAGACAGGGTGGGGCAATCAGCCCCAGCATTTT.

V and J are TRBV18 and TRBJ1-2, with 9 bases aligning to TRBD1. With 8 bases clipped from V and 5 bases from J, the junction kept 6 bases outside the gene matches. The germline V gene encodes CDR1 KGHSH and CDR2 LQKENI. CDR3 size: 13 residues. CDR3 bases: TGTGCCAGCCAACAGGGGGCCGAATATGGCTACACCTTC. Its protein is CASQQGAEYGYTF.

The DNA for the CDR3 is TGCGCCAGCAGCAAACAGGGGACGGCTGGGGCCAACGTCCTGACTTTC. It is translated as CASSKQGTAGANVLTF. The chain has TRBV5-1 and TRBJ2-6, with 7 positions matching TRBD1. The CDR3 is 16 residues long. J gave up 2 bases and V 4 bases, and 6 bases lay outside the gene matches. Germline CDR1 SGHRS, CDR2 YFSETQ. Using reference TRBV5-1 and TRBJ2-6 for the parts outside the CDR3, the full variable domain is KAGVTQTPRYLIKTRGQQVTLSCSPISGHRSVSWYQQTPGQGLQFLFEYFSETQRNKGNFPGRFSGRQFSNSRSEMNVSTLELGDSALYLCASSKQGTAGANVLTFGAGSRLTVL.

This chain links TRBV18 with TRBJ1-2; 10 bases fit TRBD1. V gave up 3 bases and J gave up 3 bases; unmatched junction bases: 10. Germline CDR1 reads KGHSH; CDR2 reads LQKENI. The CDR3 length is 17 residues. CDR3 residues: CASSPPGQGRGDYGYTF. CDR3 DNA sequence: TGTGCCAGCTCACCCCCGGGACAGGGGCGGGGGGACTATGGCTACACCTTC.

The chain uses TRBV19 and TRBJ1-2; 9 nucleotides align to TRBD1. V gave up 3 bases and J gave up 6 bases; unmatched junction bases: 8. Germline CDR1 and CDR2: LNHDA and SQIVND (reference sequence). This CDR3 has 15 amino acids. The DNA of the CDR3 is TGTGCCAGTAGTATCGCGACAGGGGGACTGAATGGCTACACCTTC. Translating it yields CASSIATGGLNGYTF.

The V call is TRBV4-1, the J call TRBJ1-6; D is unclear. The CDR3 length is 14 residues. V dropped 0 bases and J dropped 7 bases, with 7 bases sitting between them. Germline V gene sequence: CDR1 MGHRA, CDR2 YSYEKL. The chain's CDR3 is CASSQEERNSPLHF. CDR3 nucleotides: TGCGCCAGCAGCCAAGAAGAGAGGAATTCACCCCTCCACTTT.

This clone was observed a handful of times. This chain connects TRBV7-2 to TRBJ2-2; D is unresolved. Between the trimmed V and J ends, which lost 1 base and 0 bases, there was a span of 9 bases. Per germline, CDR1 SGHTA and CDR2 FQGNSA. CDR3 length: 16 amino acids. In nucleotides, the CDR3 is TGTGCCAGCAGCTTAGGGCCAGGCCCGAACACCGGGGAGCTGTTTTTT. Protein product: CASSLGPGPNTGELFF.

The chain combines TRBV9 with TRBJ2-3, with TRBD1 matching over 9 bases. The CDR3 covers 17 residues. The V segment lost 6 bases and the J segment 2 bases; nucleotides outside the gene matches: 13. Germline V CDR1 and CDR2: SGDLS, YYNGEE. The CDR3 sequence: CASTARAGQGITDTQYF. CDR3 DNA: TGTGCCAGCACGGCTAGGGCGGGACAGGGAATCACAGATACGCAGTATTTT.

This sequence joins TRBV15 and TRBJ1-4; the match to TRBD1 covers 8 bases. J lost 4 bases, V lost 2 bases, and 6 bases had no gene match. The CDR3 totals 16 residues. The germline gives CDR1 LNHNV, CDR2 YYDKDF (reference sequence). The CDR3 loop is CATSRRQGNYNEKLFF. CDR3 in DNA: TGTGCCACCAGCAGACGACAGGGGAACTATAATGAAAAACTGTTTTTT. Full variable domain (missing parts from reference TRBV15 and TRBJ1-4): DAMVIQNPRYQVTQFGKPVTLSCSQTLNHNVMYWYQQKSSQAPKLLFHYYDKDFNNEADTPDNFQSRRPNTSFCFLDIRSPGLGDTAMYLCATSRRQGNYNEKLFFGSGTQLSVL.

Written as DNA, the CDR3 is TGCGCCAGCAGCTTGGCAGGGACTAGCGCCAAGGGGGCCCAGTACTTC. This encodes CASSLAGTSAKGAQYF. The rearrangement links TRBV5-1 to TRBJ2-5; 10 bases match TRBD2. V trimming: 0 bases; J trimming: 9 bases; junction bases outside the gene matches: 11. The CDR3 consists of 16 residues. CDR1 and CDR2 (germline): SGHRS, YFSETQ.